Here is one T cell receptor (beta chain) with its context. Assignments of participants to cohorts depended upon their own reported clinical history. The data were taken from a study of blood T cell repertoires in COVID-19. Study-level background: The study drew acute and convalescent COVID-19 samples from the United States, Italy and Spain. The analysed material was cDNA or gDNA that came from T cells, B-cell-depleted T cells, or PBMCs.

Data came from immunoSEQ multiplex PCR; TCRdb stores just in-frame clones and leaves some out. The profile shows some 180,000 clones, 65% to 85% of them singletons. Unmatched junction bases numbered 11, after V lost 8 bases and J lost 11 bases. In germline, CDR1 is MNHEY, CDR2 SVGAGI. The CDR3 loop spans 14 amino acids. The chain recombines TRBV6-5 with TRBJ1-6; 8 positions agree with TRBD1. The sequenced material came from PBMCs or T cells enriched from blood (not recorded which). The receptor was derived from a woman aged 25-40 years who had been exposed to COVID-19. CDR3 nucleotides: TGTGCCAGCCGGACAGGGTTCAATGATCCACCCCTCCACTTT. Translated: CASRTGFNDPPLHF.